This T cell receptor beta chain was sequenced in a study of radiation and T cells in renal cell carcinoma. Of note for this clone: Its specificity is unknown.

Noted time point: blood 4 weeks post-SBRT, at nephrectomy. The treatment: 15 Gy SBRT to primary tumor, nephrectomy 4 weeks later. Nephrectomy followed 15 Gy stereotactic body radiation by 4 weeks. The germline V gene has CDR1 SGHTA and CDR2 FQGNSA. The CDR3 has 13 amino acids. The germline V and J ends were trimmed by 4 bases and 1 base, with 6 bases remaining between them. Sequencing used immunoSEQ multiplex PCR; TCRdb keeps in-frame clones, though not all of them. Among approximately 85,000 clones, roughly nine tenths were seen once, and the ten largest hold more than 4.5%. Study-wide results and caveats: Top tumor clonotypes rose in blood 2 weeks post-radiation, then contracted.

Sequenced material: blood, taken from a patient whose treatment included radiotherapy and nephrectomy. The receptor comes from a woman in her 70s with renal cell carcinoma. This chain uses TRBV7-2 with TRBJ2-3; no definite D call. The CDR3 sequence is CASSSSGTDTQYF. CDR3 DNA sequence: TGTGCCAGCAGCTCGAGTGGCACAGATACGCAGTATTTT.